A selection of T cell receptor beta chains follows, all from one sample in a study of radiation and T cells in renal cell carcinoma. The table came from immunoSEQ multiplex PCR; TCRdb's copy has only in-frame clones and leaves some out. The table shows about 73,000 clones, with around four fifths occurring only once. The sample consisted of blood, taken from a patient whose treatment included radiotherapy and nephrectomy. Every receptor here comes from a woman aged 55-70 years with renal cell carcinoma. Each CDR3 is given with its conserved first and last residue. A clone size is listed for some rows: how often the clone was seen (once, few, many), or a class if it is expanded.

>once|TRBJ1-2|TRBV14
CASRASYMYGYTF
>once|TRBJ2-5|TRBV29-1
CSVRARGETQYF
>-|TRBJ1-5|TRBV6-6
CASKSKSNQPQHF
>-|TRBJ1-2|TRBV7-3
CASSLNAGLSYGYTF
>-|TRBJ2-5|TRBV6-5
CASSYSVPQETQYF
>-|TRBJ2-1|TRBV29-1
CSVVENNEQFF
>-|TRBJ1-2|TRBV7-9
CASSLLATGGYTF
>-|TRBJ2-7|TRBV11-2
CASSFTSGNYEQYF
>-|TRBJ2-7|TRBV27
CASSFFRGGEQYF
>-|TRBJ2-3|TRBV27
CASSLGGVFSTDTQYF
>once|TRBJ2-7|TRBV5-5
CASSFSGQDVTYEQYF
>once|TRBJ1-5|TRBV4-1
CASSQEWARSAQHF
>-|TRBJ1-2|TRBV5-1
CASSLAAGEKNYGYTF
>-|TRBJ1-2|TRBV10-3
CAISDRADNPYGYTF
>-|TRBJ2-3|TRBV6-6
CASSLGPGADTQYF
>-|TRBJ1-5|TRBV19
CASTKTGSDQPQHF
>-|TRBJ2-5|TRBV4-2
CASSQDPGTSGILETQYF
>-|TRBJ2-3|TRBV19
CASTGLAGGDTQYF
>-|TRBJ1-1|TRBV4-1
CASSPGTGLMNTEAFF
>-|TRBJ2-3|TRBV19
CASSINRGGDTQYF
>-|TRBJ2-2|TRBV5-4
CASSSDSVRDGELFF
>-|TRBJ1-2|TRBV7-9
CASSPADVGYGYTF
>-|TRBJ2-5|TRBV9
CASSPRTGAGETQYF
>-|TRBJ1-5|TRBV6-5
CASRSQGNHQPQHF
>-|TRBJ1-1|TRBV20-1
CSAPDLIEAFF
>-|TRBJ2-1|TRBV4-1
CASSQVVTGGSEQFF
>-|TRBJ2-1|TRBV11-2
CASSYGPGRLNEQFF
>-|TRBJ2-2|TRBV19
CASRPRGFMTGELFF